One sample yielded the 22 T cell receptor beta chains listed below, sequenced in a study of blood T cell repertoires in COVID-19. Profiled with immunoSEQ multiplex PCR; TCRdb holds only in-frame clones, not every one. There are about 55,000 clones in the sample; over 75% occur only once, and approximately 15% lies in the top ten. Material: peripheral blood. These receptors came from a human donor with active COVID-19. The donor label of this sample is uncertain.

The chain couples TRBV7-6 to TRBJ1-5, with 7 bases aligning to TRBD1. The CDR3 contains 15 residues. V dropped 6 bases and J dropped 6; count of bases not matched to a gene: 11. Germline V lookup: CDR1 SGHVS, CDR2 FNYEAQ. Written as DNA, the CDR3 is TGTGCCAGCAGATTCACAGGGGACGAAGTTCAGCCCCAGCATTTT. It encodes CASRFTGDEVQPQHF.

The J gene is TRBJ2-5, the V gene TRBV7-2; TRBD2 is a possible D gene (5 bases). With 2 bases removed from V and 5 bases from J, the gap between germline ends came to 18 bases. This CDR3 is built from 16 residues. Germline V gives CDR1 SGHTA, CDR2 FQGNSA. The CDR3 spells CASSLRGNSNGETQYF. CDR3 nucleotides: TGTGCCAGCAGCTTACGAGGGAACTCCAACGGGGAGACCCAGTACTTC.

This chain uses TRBV5-8 with TRBJ1-5, with TRBD1 as a possible D gene (5 bases). The CDR3 is made up of 16 amino acids. Germline V gene sequence: CDR1 SGHTS, CDR2 YDEGEE. Trimming shortened V by 3 bases and J by 3 bases, and 16 bases separated the two germline ends. This CDR3 reads CASSYDSGTHNQPQHF. The CDR3 nucleotides read TGTGCCAGCAGCTACGACTCCGGGACTCACAATCAGCCCCAGCATTTT.

In DNA, the CDR3 is TGCGCCAGCAGCCATTTTGGAACAGCCAACACTGAAGCTTTCTTT. It is translated as CASSHFGTANTEAFF. The gene calls are TRBV4-1 and TRBJ1-1; no clear D gene. V lost 3 bases to trimming and J lost 2 bases, with 13 bases between them. Germline assignment: CDR1 MGHRA and CDR2 YSYEKL. The CDR3 is 15 amino acids.

The J gene is TRBJ2-2, the V gene TRBV12-5; TRBD1 might be the D (6 bases). The germline V gene encodes CDR1 LGHNT and CDR2 FRNRAP. CDR3 length: 15 amino acids. V was pared by 5 bases and J by 7 bases, with 17 bases between. In DNA form, the CDR3 reads TGTGCTAGTGGTACAGGGTGGGGACCTGGCGGGGAGCTGTTTTTT. It yields the protein CASGTGWGPGGELFF.

The chain is built from TRBV4-1 and TRBJ2-7, with 8 bases aligning to TRBD2. V lost 4 bases and J lost 4; bases outside the gene matches: 3. Germline CDR1 is MGHRA and CDR2 is YSYEKL. The CDR3 covers 13 residues. CDR3 DNA: TGCGCCAGCAGCCCATTAGCGGGATACGAGCAGTACTTC. It is translated as CASSPLAGYEQYF.

The chain is built from TRBV25-1 and TRBJ1-1, with TRBD1 identical over 10 bases. This CDR3 has 16 residues. J gave up 7 bases and V 4 bases, and 12 bases lay outside the gene matches. The germline V gene has CDR1 MGHDK and CDR2 SYGVNS. CDR3 amino acids: CASSGQGAVKLGEAFF. DNA of the CDR3: TGTGCCAGCAGTGGACAGGGGGCAGTGAAGTTGGGTGAAGCTTTCTTT.

The chain carries TRBV4-3 and TRBJ2-3; D is possibly TRBD2 (6 bases). V was pared by 1 base and J by 0 bases, with 20 bases between. CDR3 length: 19 residues. CDR1 and CDR2 from the germline V gene are LGHNA and YSLEER. Here the CDR3 reads CASSQAARGGGGSTDTQYF. DNA for the CDR3: TGCGCCAGCAGCCAAGCAGCCCGAGGCGGTGGGGGGAGCACAGATACGCAGTATTTT.

The chain joins TRBV4-3 to TRBJ1-2; D is unresolved. There are 16 residues in the CDR3. The V end was cut by 1 base, the J end by 4 bases, with 16 bases between. Germline-derived CDR1 and CDR2 are LGHNA and YSLEER. CDR3 sequence reads: CASSQVRGLAGYGYTF. The DNA of the CDR3 is TGCGCCAGCAGCCAAGTTCGTGGTTTGGCGGGCTATGGCTACACCTTC.

CDR3 region: CASSLDRANEQFF. The CDR3 DNA reads TGTGCCAGTAGTTTGGACAGGGCCAATGAGCAGTTCTTC. The rearrangement uses TRBV19 and TRBJ2-1, with TRBD1 identical over 8 bases. Germline trimming cut 5 bases from V and 6 bases from J; bases unmatched to any gene: 3. Germline V gives CDR1 LNHDA, CDR2 SQIVND (reference sequence). The CDR3 loop spans 13 amino acids.

The gene calls are TRBV25-1 and TRBJ2-1; D may be TRBD1 (6 bases). V was clipped by 2 bases and J by 6 bases, with 8 bases between them. The germline CDR1 and CDR2 sequences are MGHDK and SYGVNS. The CDR3 runs to 13 residues. CDR3 residues: CASSEPGVNEQFF. CDR3 coding DNA: TGTGCCAGCAGTGAACCAGGGGTCAATGAGCAGTTCTTC. The entire variable domain, with the rest obtained from reference TRBV25-1 and TRBJ2-1, is as follows: EADIYQTPRYLVIGTGKKITLECSQTMGHDKMYWYQQDPGMELHLIHYSYGVNSTEKGDLSSESTVSRIRTEHFPLTLESARPSHTSQYLCASSEPGVNEQFFGPGTRLTVL.

The gene calls are TRBV10-1 and TRBJ2-7; 7 bases agree with TRBD1. V shed 11 bases and J 0 bases; nucleotides not matched to a gene: 16. CDR1 and CDR2 from the germline V gene are WNHNN and SYGVQD (reference sequence). There are 16 residues in the CDR3. Here the CDR3 DNA reads TGCGCCGCCGAGGGACAGCCCAATGGTGTCTCCTACGAGCAGTACTTC. Translating it yields CAAEGQPNGVSYEQYF.

By proportion, this clone is medium-sized. The gene calls are TRBV27 and TRBJ1-2; the D gene is possibly TRBD1 (5 bases). The length of the CDR3 is 14 residues. The germline CDR1 and CDR2 sequences are MNHEY and SMNVEV (reference sequence). The V end was cut by 4 bases, the J end by 2 bases, with 11 bases between. The chain's CDR3 is CASSSRQINYGYTF. Written as DNA, the CDR3 is TGTGCCAGCAGTTCCCGACAGATAAACTATGGCTACACCTTC.

The chain carries TRBV6-6 and TRBJ1-2; possibly TRBD1 for D (5 bases). Germline V CDR1 and CDR2: MNHNY, SVGAGI (reference sequence). This CDR3 comprises 14 residues. V shed 2 bases and J shed 4 bases, with 11 bases lying between them. The CDR3 loop reads CASSYEGVSYGYTF. The CDR3 region has the DNA TGTGCCAGCAGTTACGAAGGGGTGAGCTATGGCTACACCTTC.

V and J are TRBV2 and TRBJ2-5; 12 bases match TRBD2. From germline, CDR1 is SNHLY and CDR2 FYNNEI. The CDR3 loop spans 16 amino acids. The V gene end was trimmed by 6 bases and the J gene end by 4 bases; junction bases not matched to a gene: 9. CDR3 DNA: TGTGCCAGCAGGAGACTAGCGGGGGCTGGGGGAGAGACCCAGTACTTC. Protein: CASRRLAGAGGETQYF.

The chain recombines TRBV5-5 with TRBJ1-2; unclear D gene. Germline CDR1 SGHKS, CDR2 YYEKEE (reference sequence). V was pared by 4 bases and J by 8 bases, with 15 bases between. The CDR3 runs to 13 residues. CDR3 protein: CASSATGSGGYTF. The CDR3 DNA sequence: TGTGCCAGCAGCGCTACGGGGTCGGGAGGCTACACCTTC.

The gene calls are TRBV24-1 and TRBJ1-3; tentative D call: TRBD1 (5 bases). The CDR3 contains 14 residues. Per the germline V gene, CDR1 is KGHDR and CDR2 is SFDVKD. The V and J ends lost 6 bases and 2 bases respectively, with 10 bases between them. The CDR3 sequence: CATSPGGTGNTIYF. CDR3 DNA sequence: TGTGCCACCAGTCCCGGGGGTACTGGAAACACCATATATTTT.

The rearrangement uses TRBV3-1 (or the pseudogene TRBV3-2) and TRBJ2-2; 9 bases fit TRBD2. Germline-derived CDR1 and CDR2 are LGHDT and YNNKEL (reference sequence). The CDR3 extends over 16 amino acids. V lost 4 bases and J lost 3; bases outside the gene matches: 6. The CDR3 spells CASSRPSGVYTGELFF. In DNA form, the CDR3 reads TGTGCCAGCAGCCGACCTAGCGGGGTCTACACCGGGGAGCTGTTTTTT.

This chain connects TRBV4-2 to TRBJ2-6; perhaps TRBD1 as D (6 bases). The CDR3 covers 17 residues. CDR1 and CDR2 from the germline V gene are LGHNA and YNFKEQ. Trimming cost V 5 bases and J 1 base, with 15 bases left between them. CDR3 residues: CASSERTDYSGANVLTF. CDR3 sequence (DNA): TGTGCCAGCAGCGAGCGGACAGATTATTCTGGGGCCAACGTCCTGACTTTC.

The V and J genes are TRBV20-1 and TRBJ1-5, with D tentatively TRBD1 (6 bases). The CDR3 contains 15 residues. The germline V gene encodes CDR1 DFQATT and CDR2 SNEGSKA (reference sequence). V dropped 3 bases and J dropped 6 bases, with 18 bases sitting between them. CDR3 in amino acids: CSASDSRGSIQPQHF. CDR3 DNA sequence: TGCAGTGCTAGTGATTCGAGGGGGTCTATTCAGCCCCAGCATTTT.

V gene TRBV18 combines with J gene TRBJ1-1; D is unresolved. The V and J ends lost 2 bases and 1 base respectively, with 5 bases between them. This CDR3 has 13 amino acids. CDR1 is KGHSH and CDR2 is LQKENI in the germline V gene. The CDR3 reads CASSPGPNTEAFF. CDR3 nucleotides: TGTGCCAGCTCACCAGGCCCGAACACTGAAGCTTTCTTT.

This rearrangement joins TRBV6-6 to TRBJ1-3; TRBD1 agrees at 12 bases. CDR3 length: 16 residues. The J segment lost 1 base and the V segment lost 4 bases, leaving 2 bases of the junction unmatched. Germline V gene data show CDR1 as MNHNY and CDR2 as SVGAGI (reference sequence). CDR3 sequence (DNA): TGTGCCAGCAGTTGGGACAGGGGGCGGTCTGGAAACACCATATATTTT. It yields the protein CASSWDRGRSGNTIYF.